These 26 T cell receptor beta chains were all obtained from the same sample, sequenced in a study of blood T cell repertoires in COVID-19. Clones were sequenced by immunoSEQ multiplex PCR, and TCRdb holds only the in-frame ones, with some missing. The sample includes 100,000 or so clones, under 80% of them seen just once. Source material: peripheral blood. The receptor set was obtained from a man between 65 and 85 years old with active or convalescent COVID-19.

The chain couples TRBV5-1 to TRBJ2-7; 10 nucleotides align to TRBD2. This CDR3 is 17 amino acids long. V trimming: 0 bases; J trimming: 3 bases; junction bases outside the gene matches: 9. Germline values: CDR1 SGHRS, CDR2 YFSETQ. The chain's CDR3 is CASSLDLAGAFRYEQYF. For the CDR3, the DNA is TGCGCCAGCAGCTTGGATCTAGCGGGAGCGTTTCGCTACGAGCAGTACTTC.

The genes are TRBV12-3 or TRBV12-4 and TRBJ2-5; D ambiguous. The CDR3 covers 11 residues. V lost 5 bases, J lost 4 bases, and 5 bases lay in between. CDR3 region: CASSPRETQYF. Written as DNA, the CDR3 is TGTGCCAGCAGTCCCCGAGAGACCCAGTACTTC.

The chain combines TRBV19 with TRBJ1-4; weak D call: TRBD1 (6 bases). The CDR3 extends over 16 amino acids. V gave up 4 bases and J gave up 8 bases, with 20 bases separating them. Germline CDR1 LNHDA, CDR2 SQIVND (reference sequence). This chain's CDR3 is CASSTPYRVGREKLFF. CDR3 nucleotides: TGTGCCAGTAGTACTCCCTACAGGGTGGGTCGGGAAAAACTGTTTTTT. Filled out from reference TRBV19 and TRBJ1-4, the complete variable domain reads DGGITQSPKYLFRKEGQNVTLSCEQNLNHDAMYWYRQDPGQGLRLIYYSQIVNDFQKGDIAEGYSVSREKKESFPLTVTSAQKNPTAFYLCASSTPYRVGREKLFFGSGTQLSVL.

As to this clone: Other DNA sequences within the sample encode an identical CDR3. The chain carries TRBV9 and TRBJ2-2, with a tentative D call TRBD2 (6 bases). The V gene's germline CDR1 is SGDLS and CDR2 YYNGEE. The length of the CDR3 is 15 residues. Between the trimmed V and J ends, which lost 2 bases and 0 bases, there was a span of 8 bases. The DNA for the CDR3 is TGTGCCAGCAGCGTGGGGGGTGCGAACACCGGGGAGCTGTTTTTT. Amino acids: CASSVGGANTGELFF.

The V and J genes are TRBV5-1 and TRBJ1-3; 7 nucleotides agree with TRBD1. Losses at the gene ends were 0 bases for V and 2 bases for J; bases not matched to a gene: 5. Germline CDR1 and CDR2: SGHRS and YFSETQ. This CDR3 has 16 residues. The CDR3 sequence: CASSLGTGATGNTIYF. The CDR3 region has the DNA TGCGCCAGCAGCTTGGGAACAGGGGCAACTGGAAACACCATATATTTT.

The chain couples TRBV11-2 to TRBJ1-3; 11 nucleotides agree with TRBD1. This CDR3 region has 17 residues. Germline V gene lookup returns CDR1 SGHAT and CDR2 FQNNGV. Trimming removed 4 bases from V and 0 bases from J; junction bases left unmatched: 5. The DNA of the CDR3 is TGTGCCAGCAGCTCTTGGACAGGGGGCTTCTCTGGAAACACCATATATTTT. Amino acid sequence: CASSSWTGGFSGNTIYF.

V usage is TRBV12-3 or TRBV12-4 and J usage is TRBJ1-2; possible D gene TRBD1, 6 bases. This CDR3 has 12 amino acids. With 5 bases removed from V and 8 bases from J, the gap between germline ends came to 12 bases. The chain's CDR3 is CASSTAGTGYTF. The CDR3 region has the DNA TGTGCCAGCAGTACGGCCGGGACAGGCTACACCTTC.

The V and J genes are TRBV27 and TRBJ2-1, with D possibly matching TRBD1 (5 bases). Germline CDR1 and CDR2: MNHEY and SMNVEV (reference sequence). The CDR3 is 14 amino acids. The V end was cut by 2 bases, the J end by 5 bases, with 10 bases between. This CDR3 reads CASSLETADNEQFF. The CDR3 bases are TGTGCCAGCAGTTTAGAGACAGCTGACAATGAGCAGTTCTTC.

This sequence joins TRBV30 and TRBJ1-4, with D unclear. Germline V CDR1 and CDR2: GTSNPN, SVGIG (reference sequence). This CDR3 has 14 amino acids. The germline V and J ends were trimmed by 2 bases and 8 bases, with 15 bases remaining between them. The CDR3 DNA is TGTGCCTGGAGTTCACTTACGGGGATAGAAAAACTGTTTTTT. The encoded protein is CAWSSLTGIEKLFF.

The CDR3 here is CASSLEGYSNQPQHF. The CDR3 DNA reads TGTGCCAGCAGCTTAGAGGGCTATAGCAATCAGCCCCAGCATTTT. The gene calls are TRBV11-3 and TRBJ1-5; D uncertain. V lost 0 bases and J lost 0, with 6 bases in between. Germline CDR1 SGHNT, CDR2 YENEEA. This CDR3 is built from 15 residues.

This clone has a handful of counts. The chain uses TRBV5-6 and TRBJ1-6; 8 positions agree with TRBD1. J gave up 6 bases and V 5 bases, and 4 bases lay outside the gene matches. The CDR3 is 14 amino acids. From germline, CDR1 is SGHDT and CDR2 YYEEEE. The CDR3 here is CASSYRGFNSPLHF. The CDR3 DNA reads TGTGCCAGCAGTTACAGGGGGTTTAATTCACCCCTCCACTTT.

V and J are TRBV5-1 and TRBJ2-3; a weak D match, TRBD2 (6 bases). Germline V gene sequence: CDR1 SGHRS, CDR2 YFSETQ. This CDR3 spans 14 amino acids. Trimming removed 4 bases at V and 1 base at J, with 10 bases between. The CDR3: CASSERVRTDTQYF. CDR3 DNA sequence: TGCGCCAGCAGCGAGCGGGTGCGCACAGATACGCAGTATTTT.

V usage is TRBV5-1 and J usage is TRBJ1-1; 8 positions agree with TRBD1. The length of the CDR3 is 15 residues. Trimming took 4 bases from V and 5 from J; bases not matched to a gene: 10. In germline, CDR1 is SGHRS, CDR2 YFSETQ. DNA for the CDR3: TGCGCCAGCAGCACCTTAGGACAGGGCCAAACTGAAGCTTTCTTT. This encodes CASSTLGQGQTEAFF.

The CDR3 here is CATSLDSYGYTF. The CDR3, as DNA: TGTGCCACCAGCCTAGACAGCTATGGCTACACCTTC. The chain is built from TRBV24-1 and TRBJ1-2, with D tentatively TRBD1 (5 bases). The germline gives CDR1 KGHDR, CDR2 SFDVKD. The CDR3 has 12 amino acids. The V end lost 7 bases, the J end lost 4 bases, and 9 bases lay between the germline ends.

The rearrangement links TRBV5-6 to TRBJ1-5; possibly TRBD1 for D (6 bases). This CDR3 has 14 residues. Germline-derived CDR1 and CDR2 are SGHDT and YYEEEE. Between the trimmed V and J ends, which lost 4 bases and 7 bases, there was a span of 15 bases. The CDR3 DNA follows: TGTGCCAGCAGCGGAACTCGGGGGGGCCAGCCCCAGCATTTT. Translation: CASSGTRGGQPQHF.

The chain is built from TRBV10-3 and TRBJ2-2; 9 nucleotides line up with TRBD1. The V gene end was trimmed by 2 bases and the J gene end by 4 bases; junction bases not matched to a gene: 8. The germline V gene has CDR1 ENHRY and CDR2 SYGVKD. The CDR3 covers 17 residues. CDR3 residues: CAISELGQGRSTGELFF. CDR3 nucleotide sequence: TGTGCCATCAGTGAGCTGGGACAGGGCAGGTCCACCGGGGAGCTGTTTTTT.

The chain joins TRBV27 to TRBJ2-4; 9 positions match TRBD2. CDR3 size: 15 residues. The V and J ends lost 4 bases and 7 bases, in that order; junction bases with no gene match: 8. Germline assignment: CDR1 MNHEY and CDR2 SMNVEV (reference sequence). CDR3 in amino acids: CASSSMTSGGNIQYF. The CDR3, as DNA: TGTGCCAGCAGTTCGATGACTAGCGGAGGGAACATTCAGTACTTC.

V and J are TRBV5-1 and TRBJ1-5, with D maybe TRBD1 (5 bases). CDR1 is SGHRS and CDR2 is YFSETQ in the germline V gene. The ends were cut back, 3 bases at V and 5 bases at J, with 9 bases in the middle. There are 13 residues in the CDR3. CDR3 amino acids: CASSSGLDQPQHF. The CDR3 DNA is TGCGCCAGCAGCTCAGGGTTGGATCAGCCCCAGCATTTT.

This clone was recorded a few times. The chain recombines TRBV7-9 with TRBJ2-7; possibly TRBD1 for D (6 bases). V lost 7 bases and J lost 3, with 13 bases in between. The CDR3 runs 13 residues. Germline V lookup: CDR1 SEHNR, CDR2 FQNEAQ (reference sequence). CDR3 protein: CASNEAGVYEQYF. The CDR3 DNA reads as TGTGCCAGCAACGAGGCAGGGGTCTACGAGCAGTACTTC.

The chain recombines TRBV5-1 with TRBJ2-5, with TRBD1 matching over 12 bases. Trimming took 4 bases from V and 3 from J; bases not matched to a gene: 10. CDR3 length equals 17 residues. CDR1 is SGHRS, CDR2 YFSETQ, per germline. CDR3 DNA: TGCGCCAGCAGCGACCGGGACAGGGGGCGTCGGGAAGAGACCCAGTACTTC. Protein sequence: CASSDRDRGRREETQYF.

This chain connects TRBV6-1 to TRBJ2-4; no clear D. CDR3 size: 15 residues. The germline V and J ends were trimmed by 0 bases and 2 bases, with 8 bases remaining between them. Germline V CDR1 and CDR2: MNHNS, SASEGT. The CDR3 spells CASSEALNPKNIQYF. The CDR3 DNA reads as TGTGCCAGCAGTGAAGCACTCAATCCCAAAAACATTCAGTACTTC.

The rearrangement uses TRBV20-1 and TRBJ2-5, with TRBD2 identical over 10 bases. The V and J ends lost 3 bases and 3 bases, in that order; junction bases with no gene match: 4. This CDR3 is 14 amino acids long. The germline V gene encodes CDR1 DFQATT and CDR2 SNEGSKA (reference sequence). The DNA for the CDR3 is TGCAGTGCTAGTGCCGGGACTAGCGAAGAGACCCAGTACTTC. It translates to CSASAGTSEETQYF.

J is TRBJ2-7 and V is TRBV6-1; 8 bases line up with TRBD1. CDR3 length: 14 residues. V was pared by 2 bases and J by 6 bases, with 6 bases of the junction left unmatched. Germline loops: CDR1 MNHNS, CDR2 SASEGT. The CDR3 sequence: CASSESDRVFEQYF. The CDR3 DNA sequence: TGTGCCAGCAGTGAATCGGACAGGGTTTTCGAGCAGTACTTC.

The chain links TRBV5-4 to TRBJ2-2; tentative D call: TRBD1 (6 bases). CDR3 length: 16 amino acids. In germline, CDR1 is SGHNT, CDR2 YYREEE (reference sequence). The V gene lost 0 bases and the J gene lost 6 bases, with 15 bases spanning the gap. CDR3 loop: CASSLAGGQKPGELFF. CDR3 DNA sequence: TGTGCCAGCAGCTTGGCAGGCGGACAGAAACCCGGGGAGCTGTTTTTT.

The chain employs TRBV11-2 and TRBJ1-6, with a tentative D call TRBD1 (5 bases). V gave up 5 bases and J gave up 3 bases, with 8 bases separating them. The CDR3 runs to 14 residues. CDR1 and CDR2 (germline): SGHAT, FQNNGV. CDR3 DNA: TGTGCCAGCAGCACACAGGTCTATAATTCACCCCTCCACTTT. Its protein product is CASSTQVYNSPLHF. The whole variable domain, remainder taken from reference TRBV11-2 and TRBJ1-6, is EAGVAQSPRYKIIEKRQSVAFWCNPISGHATLYWYQQILGQGPKLLIQFQNNGVVDDSQLPKDRFSAERLKGVDSTLKIQPAKLEDSAVYLCASSTQVYNSPLHFGNGTRLTVT.

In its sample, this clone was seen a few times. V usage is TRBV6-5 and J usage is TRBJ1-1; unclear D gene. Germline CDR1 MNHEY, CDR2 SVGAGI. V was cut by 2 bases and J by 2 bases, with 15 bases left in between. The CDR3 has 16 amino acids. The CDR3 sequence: CASSYEGRFDNTEAFF. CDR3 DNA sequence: TGTGCCAGCAGTTACGAGGGTCGCTTTGATAACACTGAAGCTTTCTTT.